The rows below give T cell receptor beta chains drawn from one sample of a study of control samples from healthy donors and cancer patients. The assay was immunoSEQ multiplex PCR, and TCRdb's table has in-frame clones only and misses some. The sample has some 130,000 clones; about 93% are singletons. The sequenced sample consisted of PBMCs. These receptors came from a man in his forties or fifties with head and neck cancer. Each CDR3 is given with its conserved first and last residue. Each record gives: J gene, D gene, clone size, V gene, CDR3 DNA, CDR3 protein. D genes are given only for firm matches. Only part of the rows carry a size: once, few, many, or a class if the clone is expanded.

>TRBJ2-1|TRBD1|.|TRBV6-2/TRBV6-3
TGTGCCAGCAGTACAAGACAGGGTGGTTACAATGAGCAGTTCTTC
CASSTRQGGYNEQFF
>TRBJ1-2|TRBD1|.|TRBV9
TGTGCCAGCAGCGTCACAGGGGGCAACCTCTATGGCTACACCTTC
CASSVTGGNLYGYTF
>TRBJ1-3|.|few|TRBV28
TGTGCCAGCAGTTCCCTTGTTTGGGAAAGGGCTGGAAACACCATATATTTT
CASSSLVWERAGNTIYF
>TRBJ1-2|.|.|TRBV13
TGTGCCAGCAGCTTAGGAGTACAGGTACCTAACTATGGCTACACCTTC
CASSLGVQVPNYGYTF
>TRBJ1-4|TRBD1|.|TRBV28
TGTGCCAGCAGTTTACCCAGGGGGCATGGGGAAAAACTGTTTTTT
CASSLPRGHGEKLFF
>TRBJ1-2|.|.|TRBV5-8
TGTGCCAGCAGCTTTATGGGGGACGGCTACACCTTC
CASSFMGDGYTF
>TRBJ1-3|.|.|TRBV12-5
TGTGCTAGCGCCCCCGACCTACACTCTGGAAACACCATATATTTT
CASAPDLHSGNTIYF
>TRBJ2-3|TRBD2|.|TRBV9
TGTGCCAGCAGCCTTCGTGGTAGCGGGCCCACAGATACGCAGTATTTT
CASSLRGSGPTDTQYF
>TRBJ2-5|.|.|TRBV18
TGTGCCAGCTCACCACGCCGGGGGGCCACAGAGACCCAGTACTTC
CASSPRRGATETQYF
>TRBJ2-5|TRBD2|.|TRBV9
TGTGCCAGCAGCTCCGGGACTAGCGGGGGGTACCTACAAGAGACCCAGTACTTC
CASSSGTSGGYLQETQYF
>TRBJ2-2|.|once|TRBV3-1/TRBV3-2
TGTGCCAGCAGCAAACACACCGGGGAGCTGTTTTTT
CASSKHTGELFF
>TRBJ1-2|.|.|TRBV4-1
TGCGCCAGCAGCCAAGTTGTTCGGGCCGGCTACACCTTC
CASSQVVRAGYTF
>TRBJ1-5|.|once|TRBV5-6
TGTGCCAGCAGCTTGGGGCCGAATAGCAATCAGCCCCAGCATTTT
CASSLGPNSNQPQHF
>TRBJ2-5|.|.|TRBV10-1
TGCGCCAGCAGTGAGTCGGGGGTTGAGACCCAGTACTTC
CASSESGVETQYF
>TRBJ2-3|.|.|TRBV18
TGTGCCAGCTCACCTGACACAGATACGCAGTATTTT
CASSPDTDTQYF
>TRBJ2-3|.|.|TRBV4-3
TGCGCCAGCAGCCAAGTAGCTCCACGGGGTAGCGATTTCACAGATACGCAGTATTTT
CASSQVAPRGSDFTDTQYF
>TRBJ2-1|.|.|TRBV7-9
TGTGCCAGCAGCGGGAGTGGCAGATGGGGTAATGAGCAGTTCTTC
CASSGSGRWGNEQFF
>TRBJ1-1|TRBD1|.|TRBV2
TGTGCCAGCAGTGAAGCGCAGTCCGGGACAGAAGTCGAAGCTTTCTTT
CASSEAQSGTEVEAFF
>TRBJ1-2|.|.|TRBV12-3/TRBV12-4
TGTGCCAGCAGGCCCGACAGAATCTATGGCTACACCTTC
CASRPDRIYGYTF
>TRBJ1-5|.|.|TRBV7-9
TGTGCCAGCAGCTTAACAGGTAGCAATCAGCCCCAGCATTTT
CASSLTGSNQPQHF
>TRBJ1-2|.|.|TRBV28
TGTGCCAGCAGTTCGAGCTCCGGGACGAACTTCGATGGCTACACCTTC
CASSSSSGTNFDGYTF
>TRBJ1-2|.|.|TRBV5-1
TGCGCCAGCCGGGACACTAACTATGGCTACACCTTC
CASRDTNYGYTF
>TRBJ2-7|.|.|TRBV5-5
TGTGCCAGCAGCCGGCAGAGGGGAACCTACGAGCAGTACTTC
CASSRQRGTYEQYF
>TRBJ1-1|TRBD1|.|TRBV7-6
TGTGCCAGCAGCACGCGGGACAGTCCGACGGGGACTGAAGCTTTCTTT
CASSTRDSPTGTEAFF
>TRBJ1-6|.|once|TRBV9
TGTGCCAGCAGCGTTTCAGTAGATAATTCACCCCTCCACTTT
CASSVSVDNSPLHF
>TRBJ2-6|.|.|TRBV5-4
TGTGCCAGCAGCCCGGGGGCTGGGGCCAACGTCCTGACTTTC
CASSPGAGANVLTF
>TRBJ1-1|TRBD1|.|TRBV30
TGTGCCGGAGTTTGGGACAGCTTGCGGGGTTTCTTT
CAGVWDSLRGFF
>TRBJ1-3|.|.|TRBV5-6
TGTGCCAGCAGCTTGGCTCACGTTAGAGAATCTGGAAACACCATATATTTT
CASSLAHVRESGNTIYF
>TRBJ2-5|.|.|TRBV15
TGTGCCACTGGGGTGTCAGAGACCCAGTACTTC
CATGVSETQYF
>TRBJ2-5|.|.|TRBV7-3
TGTGCCAGCAGCACCCAGGCCGGGGAGACCCAGTACTTC
CASSTQAGETQYF
>TRBJ2-5|.|.|TRBV19
TGTGCCAGTAGAACCGAAACGGGGACCCAGTACTTC
CASRTETGTQYF
>TRBJ1-3|.|.|TRBV6-6
TGTGCCAGCAGTTACGCCACAGGCTCTGGAAACACCATATATTTT
CASSYATGSGNTIYF
>TRBJ2-7|.|once|TRBV4-1
TGCGCCAGCAGCCAACCGACCGAGGCGAAGGTTGGGCAGTACTTC
CASSQPTEAKVGQYF
>TRBJ1-3|.|.|TRBV19
TGTGCCAGTAGTACCCGACAGCTCACCTCTGGAAACACCATATATTTT
CASSTRQLTSGNTIYF
>TRBJ2-2|.|.|TRBV11-2
TGTGCCAGCAGCTTCGCGGGGTTCTCCGGGGAGCTGTTTTTT
CASSFAGFSGELFF
>TRBJ2-1|.|.|TRBV20-1
TGCAGTGCTACGCCCGTTAATGAGCAGTTCTTC
CSATPVNEQFF
>TRBJ2-7|.|.|TRBV18
TGTGCCAGCTCAGCGGGACAGGAGCAGTACTTC
CASSAGQEQYF
>TRBJ2-1|.|.|TRBV7-9
TGTGCCAGCAGCTTAGTACAGGGAGTAGGTGAGCAGTTCTTC
CASSLVQGVGEQFF
>TRBJ1-2|.|.|TRBV7-9
TGTGCCAGCAGCTTACCGGAGGACTTGCTGGGCTACACCTTC
CASSLPEDLLGYTF
>TRBJ1-3|TRBD1|.|TRBV28
TGTGCCAGCAGTCTCGGGACAGGGGGCGGAAACACCATATATTTT
CASSLGTGGGNTIYF
>TRBJ2-5|TRBD2|.|TRBV29-1
TGCAGCGTCGCTGGACTAGCGGGGAAGAGAAGCCAGTACTTC
CSVAGLAGKRSQYF
>TRBJ1-4|.|.|TRBV19
TGTGCCAGTAGTATGGTCCAGGGGCGAGAAAAACTGTTTTTT
CASSMVQGREKLFF
>TRBJ2-7|.|few|TRBV3-1/TRBV3-2
TGTGCCAGCAGCCCCAGATGGCCGGGAGAGCAGTACTTC
CASSPRWPGEQYF
>TRBJ1-2|.|.|TRBV5-8
TGTGCCAGCAGCTTTGGGGCAGGGTATGGCTACACCTTC
CASSFGAGYGYTF
>TRBJ1-6|.|once|TRBV3-1/TRBV3-2
TGTGCCAGCAGCCTAGAATTTTATTCACCCCTCCACTTT
CASSLEFYSPLHF
>TRBJ2-1|.|.|TRBV15
TGTGCCACCAGCAGAGGGGGGGTCGGTGAGCAGTTCTTC
CATSRGGVGEQFF
>TRBJ1-2|TRBD1|few|TRBV7-9
TGTGCCAGCAGCTTCTCCGGTGGGACAGACTATGGCTACACCTTC
CASSFSGGTDYGYTF
>TRBJ1-2|.|.|TRBV9
TGTGCCAGCAGCGTAGACAGTCGGGGCTACACCTTC
CASSVDSRGYTF
>TRBJ1-1|.|.|TRBV7-9
TGTGCCAGCATGAGGAACACTGAAGCTTTCTTT
CASMRNTEAFF
>TRBJ1-2|TRBD1|.|TRBV6-5
TGTGCCAGCAGGCCCGGGACAGGGGGTCGCTATGGCTACACCTTC
CASRPGTGGRYGYTF
>TRBJ2-7|.|.|TRBV2
TGTGCCCGCGGGGAGGGGGGGGCCCCCTACGAGCAGTACTTC
CARGEGGAPYEQYF
>TRBJ1-2|TRBD1|.|TRBV6-6
TGTGCCAGCAGTTTTCCCGGACAGGAAGCTAACTATGGCTACACCTTC
CASSFPGQEANYGYTF
>TRBJ1-6|.|.|TRBV5-1
TGCGCCAGCAGTTCCAGCGTACAGGCTAATTCACCCCTCCACTTT
CASSSSVQANSPLHF
>TRBJ2-5|.|.|TRBV18
TGTGCCAGCTCACCGGGGCAGGGGGAGACCCAGTACTTC
CASSPGQGETQYF
>TRBJ1-1|.|.|TRBV18
TGTGCCAGCTCACCACAAGGGAAAGGTGAAGCTTTCTTT
CASSPQGKGEAFF